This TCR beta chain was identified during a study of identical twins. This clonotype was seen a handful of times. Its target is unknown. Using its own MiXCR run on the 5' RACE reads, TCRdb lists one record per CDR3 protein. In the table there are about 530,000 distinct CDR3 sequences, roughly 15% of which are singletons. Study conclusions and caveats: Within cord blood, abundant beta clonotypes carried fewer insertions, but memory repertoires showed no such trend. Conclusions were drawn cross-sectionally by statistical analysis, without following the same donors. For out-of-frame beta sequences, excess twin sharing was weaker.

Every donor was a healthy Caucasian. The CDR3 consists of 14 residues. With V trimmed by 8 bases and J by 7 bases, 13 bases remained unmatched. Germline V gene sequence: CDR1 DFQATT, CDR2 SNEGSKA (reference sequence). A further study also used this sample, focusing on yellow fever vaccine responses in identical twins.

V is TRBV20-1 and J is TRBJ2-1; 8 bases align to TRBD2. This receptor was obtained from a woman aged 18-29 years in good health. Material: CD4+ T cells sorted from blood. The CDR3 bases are TGCAGTCGGAGTGCCGGGAGGGGGGGTAATGAGCAGTTCTTC. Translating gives CSRSAGRGGNEQFF.